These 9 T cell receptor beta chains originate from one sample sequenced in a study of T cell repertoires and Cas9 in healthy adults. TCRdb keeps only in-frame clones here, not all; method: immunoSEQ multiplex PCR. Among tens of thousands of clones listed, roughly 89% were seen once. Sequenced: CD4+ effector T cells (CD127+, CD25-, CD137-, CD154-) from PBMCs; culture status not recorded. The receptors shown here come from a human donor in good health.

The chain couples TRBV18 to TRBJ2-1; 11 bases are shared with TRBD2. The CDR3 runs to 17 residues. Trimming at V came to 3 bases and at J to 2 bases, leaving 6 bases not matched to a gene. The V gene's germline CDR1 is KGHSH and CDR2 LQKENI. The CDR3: CASSPTRLAGTYNEQFF. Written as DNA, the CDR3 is TGTGCCAGCTCACCCACTCGACTAGCGGGAACCTACAATGAGCAGTTCTTC.

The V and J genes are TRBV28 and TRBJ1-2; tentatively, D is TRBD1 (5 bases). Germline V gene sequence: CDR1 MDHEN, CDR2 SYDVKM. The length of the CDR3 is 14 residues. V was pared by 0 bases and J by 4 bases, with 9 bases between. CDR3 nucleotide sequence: TGTGCCAGCAGTTTATGGGGACCAACCTATGGCTACACCTTC. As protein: CASSLWGPTYGYTF.

The CDR3 region is CASTPGVRVAGEVDTQYF. CDR3 DNA sequence: TGTGCCAGCACCCCTGGGGTGAGGGTAGCGGGAGAGGTAGATACGCAGTATTTT. V is TRBV11-2 and J is TRBJ2-3, with 9 bases aligning to TRBD2. The CDR3 spans 18 residues. V lost 7 bases, J lost 5 bases, and 19 bases stayed unmatched. Germline V gene sequence: CDR1 SGHAT, CDR2 FQNNGV.

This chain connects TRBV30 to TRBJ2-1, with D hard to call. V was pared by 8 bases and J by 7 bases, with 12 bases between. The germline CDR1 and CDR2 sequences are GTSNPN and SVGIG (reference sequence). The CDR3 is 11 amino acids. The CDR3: CAGLMGNEQFF. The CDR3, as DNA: TGTGCCGGGCTCATGGGGAATGAGCAGTTCTTC.

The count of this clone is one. The CDR3 DNA reads as TGCAGTGCTAGAGGGTTCCCGGGGACTTTCTTT. It codes for CSARGFPGTFF. The gene calls are TRBV20-1 and TRBJ1-1, with D unclear. Per the germline V gene, CDR1 is DFQATT and CDR2 is SNEGSKA (reference sequence). Trimming removed 1 base at V and 12 bases at J, with 12 bases between. The CDR3 has 11 residues.

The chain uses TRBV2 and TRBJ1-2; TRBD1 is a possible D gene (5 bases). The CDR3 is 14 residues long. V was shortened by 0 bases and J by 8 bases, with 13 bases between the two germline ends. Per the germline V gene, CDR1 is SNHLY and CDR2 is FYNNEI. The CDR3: CASSEAGRGGGYTF. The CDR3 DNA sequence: TGTGCCAGCAGTGAAGCAGGACGGGGCGGGGGCTACACCTTC.

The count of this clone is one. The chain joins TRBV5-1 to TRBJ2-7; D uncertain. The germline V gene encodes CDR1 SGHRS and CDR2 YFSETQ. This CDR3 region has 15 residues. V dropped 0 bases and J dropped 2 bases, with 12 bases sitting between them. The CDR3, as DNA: TGCGCCAGCAGCTTGGGGTCCGGAGTTCCCTACGAGCAGTACTTC. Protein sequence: CASSLGSGVPYEQYF.

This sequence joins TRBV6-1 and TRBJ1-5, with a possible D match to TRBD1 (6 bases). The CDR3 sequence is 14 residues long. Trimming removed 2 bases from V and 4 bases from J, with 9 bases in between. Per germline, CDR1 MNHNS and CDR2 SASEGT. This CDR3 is CASSEQDRNQPQHF. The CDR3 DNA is TGTGCCAGCAGTGAACAGGACAGAAATCAGCCCCAGCATTTT.

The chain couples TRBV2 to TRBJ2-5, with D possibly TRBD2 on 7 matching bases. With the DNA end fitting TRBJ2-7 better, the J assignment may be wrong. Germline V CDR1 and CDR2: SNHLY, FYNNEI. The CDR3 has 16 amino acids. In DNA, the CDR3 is TGTGCCAGCGGGGGGGGATCAACCGGGACAACCTACGAGCAGTACTTC. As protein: CASGGGSTGTTYEQYF.